This TCR beta chain was observed in a study of blood T cells in healthy people across ages. A second 7 to 11 cycle PCR used barcoded and J-beta primers. In TCRdb, the 5' RACE reads were re-called with MiXCR into one record per CDR3 protein. The sample shows approximately 800,000 distinct CDR3 sequences, 58% of them seen only once. CDR1 is DFQATT and CDR2 is SNEGSKA in the germline V gene (reference sequence). The length of the CDR3 is 13 residues. V lost 6 bases and J 4 bases, leaving 15 bases between the germline ends. The chain combines TRBV20-1 with TRBJ1-1, with a tentative D call TRBD1 (5 bases). The material sequenced was blood. The receptor was isolated from a man aged 25 to 40 in good health. In DNA form, the CDR3 reads TGCAGTGCGGTACGAGGTGGGGGCACTGAAGCTTTCTTT. This sequence encodes CSAVRGGGTEAFF.